This TCR beta chain comes out of a study of cytomegalovirus exposure and HLA in healthy donors. In the case of this clone: Antigen: not known.

A multiplex PCR was run with 60 Vbeta primers and 13 Jbeta primers. Assay used: immunoSEQ multiplex PCR; TCRdb lists only in-frame clones, some missing. The sample carries 110,000 to 150,000 clones, 65% to 80% recorded once. Notes on the study in general: In a later analysis, across HLA loci, associated TCR counts were highest for DRB1, lowest for HLA-C.

V lost 0 bases, J lost 2 bases, and 4 bases stayed unmatched. The CDR3 is 16 amino acids. Germline V CDR1 and CDR2: SGHRS, YFSETQ. The source is a male donor in good health and CMV-seronegative. This sequence joins TRBV5-1 and TRBJ1-4; TRBD1 agrees at 7 bases. The sample comprised PBMCs. The CDR3 protein is CASSLAPQGTNEKLFF. DNA for the CDR3: TGCGCCAGCAGCTTGGCACCACAGGGGACTAATGAAAAACTGTTTTTT.